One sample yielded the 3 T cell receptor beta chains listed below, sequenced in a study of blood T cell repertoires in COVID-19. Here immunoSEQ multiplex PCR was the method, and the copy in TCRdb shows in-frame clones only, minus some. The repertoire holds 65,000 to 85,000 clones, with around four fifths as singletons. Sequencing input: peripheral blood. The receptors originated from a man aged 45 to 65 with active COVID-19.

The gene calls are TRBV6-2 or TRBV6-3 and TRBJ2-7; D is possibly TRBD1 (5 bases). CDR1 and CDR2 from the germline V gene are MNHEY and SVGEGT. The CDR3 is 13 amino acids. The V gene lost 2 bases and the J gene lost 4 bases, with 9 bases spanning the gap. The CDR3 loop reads CASSYDSGYEQYF. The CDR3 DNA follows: TGTGCCAGCAGTTACGACAGTGGGTACGAGCAGTACTTC.

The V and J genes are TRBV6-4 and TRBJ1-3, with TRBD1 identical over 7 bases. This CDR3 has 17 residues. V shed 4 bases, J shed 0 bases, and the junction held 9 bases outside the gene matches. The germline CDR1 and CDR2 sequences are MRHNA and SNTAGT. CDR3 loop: CASSARPRDSSGNTIYF. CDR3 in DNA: TGTGCCAGCAGTGCCCGACCCCGGGACAGCTCTGGAAACACCATATATTTT.

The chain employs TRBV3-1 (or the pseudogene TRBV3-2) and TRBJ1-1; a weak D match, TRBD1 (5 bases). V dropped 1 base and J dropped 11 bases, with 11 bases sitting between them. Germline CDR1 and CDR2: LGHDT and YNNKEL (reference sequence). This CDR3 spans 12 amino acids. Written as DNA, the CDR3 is TGTGCCAGCAGCCAAGTTACAGGAAATGCTTTCTTT. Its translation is CASSQVTGNAFF.